This T cell receptor beta chain was retrieved from a study of T-cell reconstitution after alpha-beta-depleted transplantation in children (dated by TCRdb to about 2016). Study-level background: Using TCR repertoire profiling, the study quantitatively followed how T-cell immune reconstitution unfolded in children after TCRalphabeta/CD19-depleted allogeneic hematopoietic cell transplantation. What the work shows at the level of the full study, not this receptor alone: Hyperexpanded clone frequencies declined over subsequent months; after one year, T-cell counts and TCRbeta diversity were mostly attributed to newly produced T cells. About two months after transplant, the apparently early recovery of alphabetaT-cell counts reportedly depended on just several hundred clones that had expanded rapidly and came from non-depleted graft cells. In some patients, the high TCRbeta diversity seen at day 60 was put down to recipient T cells and intrathymic progenitors that had survived conditioning.

The treatment or condition label corresponds to: allogeneic hematopoietic cell transplantation with graft depleted of TCRalphabeta T cells and CD19 B cells. Transplant recipients were children who received TCRalphabeta/CD19-depleted allogeneic hematopoietic cell grafts. Library preparation employed PCR. TCRdb shows the sequencer as Illumina HiSeq 2500. To normalize quantification of the TCRbeta repertoire, the TCR libraries were built with molecular barcoding that relied on unique molecular identifiers. Clones were called with MiXCR by TCRdb after fastp trimmed the public reads at Q25, and only in-frame beta chains were retained. For every CDR3 protein sequence, its rows merge into one entry that carries the most common genes and DNA. This sample is represented by tens of thousands of distinct CDR3 sequences; roughly 45% of them were singletons. The ten largest clones add up to 95% to 98% of the sample.

This clonotype was recorded a few times. Its antigen target is currently unknown. One base away there is no much larger clone; base qualities are not given. CDR1 and CDR2 are read off the germline V gene (reference sequence) as DFQATT and SNEGSKA. The junction carries 12 bases between V and J, which are trimmed by 1 base and 2 bases respectively. CDR3 length: 14 amino acids, cysteine to phenylalanine. The DNA shown is the 42-base CDR3, in frame from base 1. The chain is assembled from TRBV20-1 and TRBJ2-7, with a tentative D call of TRBD1 or TRBD2, each matching 5 bases. The clonotype originates from a male patient aged 10 to 17 who had a stem cell transplant for acute lymphoblastic leukemia, so the T cells may come from the graft donor. The specimen comprised PBMCs, mostly from graft donor cells, sampled 360 days after TCRalphabeta/CD19-depleted stem cell transplant. For the CDR3, the sequence is CSARATRGPYEQYF. In nucleotide form, the sequence is TGCAGTGCTAGAGCTACTAGGGGACCCTACGAGCAGTACTTC.